A selection of T cell receptor beta chains follows, all from one sample in a study of human T cells and chemical hapten exposure. MiXCR, run by TCRdb on the RACE reads, gives a single entry per CDR3 protein. The sample shows roughly 90,000 distinct CDR3 sequences, about a tenth of them seen only once. The sample was whole blood, taken in connection with sensitization to the hapten diphenylcyclopropenone (DPC). Source of these receptors: a woman in her twenties or thirties with alopecia areata. Some clones in this sample may be carry-over from other donors' samples. The CDR3 runs from the conserved cysteine through the conserved F or W. A D gene is named only where the DNA matches it firmly. Expanded clones are given a class, and other clones once, few, many or no size at all.

d_gene: TRBD1
v_gene: TRBV2
j_gene: TRBJ1-1
abundance: .
CDR3aa: CASRDLTGGFTEAFF
CDR3nt: TGTGCCAGCAGGGACTTAACAGGGGGATTCACTGAAGCTTTCTTT

d_gene: .
v_gene: TRBV12-3/TRBV12-4
j_gene: TRBJ1-1
abundance: many
CDR3aa: CASSFSEGSEAFF
CDR3nt: TGTGCCAGCAGTTTCAGTGAGGGGTCTGAAGCTTTCTTT

d_gene: .
v_gene: TRBV12-5
j_gene: TRBJ2-1
abundance: many
CDR3aa: CASGLSGKMETNNEQFF
CDR3nt: TGTGCTAGTGGTCTTTCAGGGAAAATGGAGACTAACAATGAGCAGTTCTTC

d_gene: .
v_gene: TRBV29-1
j_gene: TRBJ2-6
abundance: many
CDR3aa: CSVEDRQRERGTGANVLTF
CDR3nt: TGCAGCGTTGAAGATCGTCAGAGGGAGAGGGGGACTGGGGCCAACGTCCTGACTTTC

d_gene: .
v_gene: TRBV20-1
j_gene: TRBJ1-4
abundance: few
CDR3aa: CSASPFGGLDEKLFF
CDR3nt: TGCAGTGCTAGTCCCTTCGGGGGTCTTGATGAAAAACTGTTTTTT

d_gene: .
v_gene: TRBV3-1
j_gene: TRBJ1-2
abundance: many
CDR3aa: CASSRDLRQYGYTF
CDR3nt: TGTGCCAGCAGCAGGGACCTCCGTCAGTATGGCTACACCTTC

d_gene: .
v_gene: TRBV29-1
j_gene: TRBJ2-3
abundance: medium-sized
CDR3aa: CSVVVDTQYF
CDR3nt: TGCAGCGTTGTGGTAGATACGCAGTATTTT

d_gene: TRBD2
v_gene: TRBV20-1
j_gene: TRBJ2-1
abundance: .
CDR3aa: CSARAPLAGVNNEQFF
CDR3nt: TGCAGTGCTAGAGCTCCCTTAGCGGGAGTTAACAATGAGCAGTTCTTC

d_gene: .
v_gene: TRBV5-6
j_gene: TRBJ1-5
abundance: .
CDR3aa: CAGSLVGGKPQHF
CDR3nt: TGTGCCGGCAGCTTGGTAGGCGGGAAGCCCCAGCATTTT

d_gene: .
v_gene: TRBV28
j_gene: TRBJ1-6
abundance: few
CDR3aa: CASSLQAYNSPLHF
CDR3nt: TGTGCCAGCAGTCTGCAGGCTTATAATTCACCCCTCCACTTT

d_gene: TRBD1
v_gene: TRBV18
j_gene: TRBJ1-4
abundance: many
CDR3aa: CASSPPLSRGLFF
CDR3nt: TGTGCCAGCTCACCACCCTTGTCCAGGGGGCTGTTTTTT

d_gene: .
v_gene: TRBV19
j_gene: TRBJ2-1
abundance: few
CDR3aa: CASSIVGMGNEQFF
CDR3nt: TGTGCCAGTAGTATAGTCGGGATGGGCAATGAGCAGTTCTTC

d_gene: TRBD1
v_gene: TRBV24-1
j_gene: TRBJ2-5
abundance: .
CDR3aa: CATSQTGGVETQYF
CDR3nt: TGTGCCACCAGTCAGACAGGGGGCGTCGAGACCCAGTACTTC

d_gene: TRBD1
v_gene: TRBV29-1
j_gene: TRBJ2-3
abundance: many
CDR3aa: CSVARGQAKDTQYF
CDR3nt: TGCAGCGTTGCGAGGGGACAGGCGAAAGATACGCAGTATTTT

d_gene: .
v_gene: TRBV7-6
j_gene: TRBJ2-5
abundance: many
CDR3aa: CASSPHWGHETQYF
CDR3nt: TGTGCCAGCAGCCCCCATTGGGGTCACGAGACCCAGTACTTC

d_gene: .
v_gene: TRBV2
j_gene: TRBJ2-5
abundance: many
CDR3aa: CASRIIQETQYF
CDR3nt: TGTGCCAGCCGTATAATTCAAGAGACCCAGTACTTC

d_gene: TRBD1
v_gene: TRBV30
j_gene: TRBJ1-3
abundance: .
CDR3aa: CAWKGQAGAYGNTIYF
CDR3nt: TGTGCCTGGAAGGGACAGGCAGGGGCGTATGGAAACACCATATATTTT

d_gene: .
v_gene: TRBV19
j_gene: TRBJ2-7
abundance: many
CDR3aa: CASATTAGYEQYF
CDR3nt: TGTGCCAGTGCCACTACCGCGGGGTACGAGCAGTACTTC

d_gene: TRBD1
v_gene: TRBV5-1
j_gene: TRBJ1-1
abundance: .
CDR3aa: CASSFTGQGDTEAFF
CDR3nt: TGCGCCAGCAGCTTTACCGGACAGGGGGACACTGAAGCTTTCTTT

d_gene: .
v_gene: TRBV20-1
j_gene: TRBJ2-3
abundance: many
CDR3aa: CSATYRAITDTQYF
CDR3nt: TGCAGTGCTACTTATCGCGCGATCACAGATACGCAGTATTTT

d_gene: .
v_gene: TRBV18
j_gene: TRBJ2-1
abundance: few
CDR3aa: CASSPGTTNEQFF
CDR3nt: TGTGCCAGCTCACCAGGGACCACCAATGAGCAGTTCTTC

d_gene: .
v_gene: TRBV7-8
j_gene: TRBJ2-3
abundance: many
CDR3aa: CASGDRFSTDTQYF
CDR3nt: TGTGCCAGCGGCGACAGATTTAGCACAGATACGCAGTATTTT

d_gene: TRBD2
v_gene: TRBV7-9
j_gene: TRBJ2-1
abundance: few
CDR3aa: CASSLPGGTSQQFF
CDR3nt: TGTGCCAGCAGCTTACCGGGGGGGACTTCTCAGCAGTTCTTC

d_gene: .
v_gene: TRBV20-1
j_gene: TRBJ1-6
abundance: many
CDR3aa: CSAREAESSPLHF
CDR3nt: TGCAGTGCTAGGGAGGCCGAGAGTTCACCCCTCCACTTT

d_gene: .
v_gene: TRBV20-1
j_gene: TRBJ1-5
abundance: many
CDR3aa: CSARSHGDLGNQPQHF
CDR3nt: TGCAGTGCTAGGTCCCATGGGGATTTAGGCAATCAGCCCCAGCATTTT

d_gene: TRBD1
v_gene: TRBV6-2/TRBV6-3
j_gene: TRBJ1-5
abundance: many
CDR3aa: CASSYAFDGNRGDQPQHF
CDR3nt: TGTGCCAGCAGTTACGCATTCGATGGGAACAGGGGCGATCAGCCCCAGCATTTT

d_gene: TRBD2
v_gene: TRBV7-2
j_gene: TRBJ2-1
abundance: .
CDR3aa: CASSPRTSPMEQFF
CDR3nt: TGTGCCAGCAGCCCCAGGACTAGCCCTATGGAGCAGTTCTTC

d_gene: .
v_gene: TRBV6-6
j_gene: TRBJ1-3
abundance: many
CDR3aa: CASSSHLSGNTIYF
CDR3nt: TGTGCCAGCAGTTCTCACCTCTCTGGAAACACCATATATTTT

d_gene: .
v_gene: TRBV30
j_gene: TRBJ1-1
abundance: few
CDR3aa: CAWSVLGGTEAFF
CDR3nt: TGTGCCTGGAGTGTACTAGGAGGTACTGAAGCTTTCTTT

d_gene: .
v_gene: TRBV3-1
j_gene: TRBJ1-6
abundance: many
CDR3aa: CASSQPNSPLHF
CDR3nt: TGTGCCAGCAGCCAACCCAATTCACCCCTCCACTTT

d_gene: .
v_gene: TRBV5-4
j_gene: TRBJ2-3
abundance: many
CDR3aa: CASSLGQAQDTQYF
CDR3nt: TGTGCCAGCAGCTTGGGTCAGGCGCAGGATACGCAGTATTTT

d_gene: .
v_gene: TRBV28
j_gene: TRBJ1-5
abundance: .
CDR3aa: CASSVFNQPQHF
CDR3nt: TGTGCCAGCAGCGTCTTTAATCAGCCCCAGCATTTT

d_gene: .
v_gene: TRBV20-1
j_gene: TRBJ2-5
abundance: many
CDR3aa: CSARASDNYQETQYF
CDR3nt: TGCAGTGCTAGAGCATCGGACAATTACCAAGAGACCCAGTACTTC

d_gene: TRBD2
v_gene: TRBV4-2
j_gene: TRBJ2-1
abundance: many
CDR3aa: CASSQVPAGGYNEQFF
CDR3nt: TGTGCCAGCAGCCAAGTCCCAGCGGGAGGGTACAATGAGCAGTTCTTC

d_gene: .
v_gene: TRBV7-2
j_gene: TRBJ2-2
abundance: many
CDR3aa: CASSSRGAGELFF
CDR3nt: TGTGCCAGCAGCTCGAGGGGTGCCGGGGAGCTGTTTTTT

d_gene: .
v_gene: TRBV29-1
j_gene: TRBJ1-1
abundance: many
CDR3aa: CSVEDARAFF
CDR3nt: TGCAGCGTTGAAGATGCGCGAGCTTTCTTT

d_gene: .
v_gene: TRBV4-3
j_gene: TRBJ1-6
abundance: many
CDR3aa: CASSQAFRDSPLHF
CDR3nt: TGCGCCAGCAGCCAAGCCTTTCGGGATTCACCCCTCCACTTT

d_gene: .
v_gene: TRBV6-5
j_gene: TRBJ1-1
abundance: few
CDR3aa: CASSGPRAGTEAFF
CDR3nt: TGTGCCAGCTCGGGACCTCGGGCGGGGACTGAAGCTTTCTTT

d_gene: .
v_gene: TRBV28
j_gene: TRBJ1-1
abundance: many
CDR3aa: CASSSGGATAPEAFF
CDR3nt: TGTGCCAGCAGTTCCGGAGGGGCCACCGCCCCTGAAGCTTTCTTT

d_gene: .
v_gene: TRBV7-9
j_gene: TRBJ1-1
abundance: .
CDR3aa: CASSPGGSLRTEAFF
CDR3nt: TGTGCCAGCAGCCCGGGGGGCTCCCTAAGGACTGAAGCTTTCTTT

d_gene: .
v_gene: TRBV20-1
j_gene: TRBJ2-1
abundance: many
CDR3aa: CSAREGGRDYNEQFF
CDR3nt: TGCAGTGCTAGAGAGGGGGGCCGCGACTACAATGAGCAGTTCTTC

d_gene: .
v_gene: TRBV20-1
j_gene: TRBJ1-6
abundance: many
CDR3aa: CSARDRGSDSPLHF
CDR3nt: TGCAGTGCTAGAGATAGAGGGTCGGATTCACCCCTCCACTTT

d_gene: .
v_gene: TRBV4-3
j_gene: TRBJ1-4
abundance: many
CDR3aa: CASSQDLALNEKLFF
CDR3nt: TGCGCCAGCAGCCAAGATTTGGCCCTTAATGAAAAACTGTTTTTT

d_gene: TRBD2
v_gene: TRBV7-3
j_gene: TRBJ2-2
abundance: many
CDR3aa: CASSLRGLAGVNTGELFF
CDR3nt: TGTGCCAGCAGCTTAAGGGGACTAGCGGGAGTCAACACCGGGGAGCTGTTTTTT

d_gene: .
v_gene: TRBV25-1
j_gene: TRBJ2-3
abundance: .
CDR3aa: CASSGRLVLYF
CDR3nt: TGTGCCAGTTCAGGACGCCTGGTTCTGTATTTT

d_gene: .
v_gene: TRBV5-1
j_gene: TRBJ1-5
abundance: .
CDR3aa: CASSLEGRGNQPQHF
CDR3nt: TGCGCCAGCAGCTTGGAAGGGCGCGGCAATCAGCCCCAGCATTTT

d_gene: TRBD2
v_gene: TRBV6-5
j_gene: TRBJ2-2
abundance: few
CDR3aa: CASSSISGGPGELFF
CDR3nt: TGTGCCAGCAGTAGTATTAGCGGGGGTCCCGGGGAGCTGTTTTTT

d_gene: TRBD1
v_gene: TRBV6-6
j_gene: TRBJ1-4
abundance: few
CDR3aa: CASMQGGANEKLFF
CDR3nt: TGTGCCAGCATGCAGGGGGGGGCTAATGAAAAACTGTTTTTT

d_gene: TRBD2
v_gene: TRBV7-9
j_gene: TRBJ2-3
abundance: .
CDR3aa: CASSLGALAGADTQYF
CDR3nt: TGTGCCAGCAGCTTAGGGGCCTTAGCGGGAGCAGATACGCAGTATTTT

d_gene: .
v_gene: TRBV28
j_gene: TRBJ1-1
abundance: many
CDR3aa: CATLSPPLREAFF
CDR3nt: TGTGCCACCCTGTCCCCACCGCTCCGTGAAGCTTTCTTT

d_gene: .
v_gene: TRBV11-1
j_gene: TRBJ2-5
abundance: few
CDR3aa: CASSTMETQYF
CDR3nt: TGTGCCAGCAGCACGATGGAGACCCAGTACTTC

d_gene: .
v_gene: TRBV7-9
j_gene: TRBJ1-1
abundance: few
CDR3aa: CASSLASLSSRDLSEAFF
CDR3nt: TGTGCCAGCAGCTTAGCGTCATTATCGTCCAGGGATCTCAGTGAAGCTTTCTTT

d_gene: .
v_gene: TRBV10-3
j_gene: TRBJ2-7
abundance: .
CDR3aa: CAISESGGQLSYEQYF
CDR3nt: TGTGCCATCAGTGAGTCCGGTGGGCAGCTTTCCTACGAGCAGTACTTC

d_gene: TRBD2
v_gene: TRBV28
j_gene: TRBJ2-7
abundance: few
CDR3aa: CASSPRVLAGGTSYEQYF
CDR3nt: TGTGCCAGCAGCCCTAGGGTACTAGCGGGAGGAACCTCCTACGAGCAGTACTTC

d_gene: .
v_gene: TRBV29-1
j_gene: TRBJ1-1
abundance: .
CDR3aa: CSVDPGRNTEAFF
CDR3nt: TGCAGCGTTGATCCGGGAAGAAACACTGAAGCTTTCTTT

d_gene: TRBD1
v_gene: TRBV2
j_gene: TRBJ1-5
abundance: few
CDR3aa: CASRSTDRAGNQPQHF
CDR3nt: TGTGCCAGCAGATCGACGGACAGGGCTGGCAATCAGCCCCAGCATTTT

d_gene: TRBD2
v_gene: TRBV28
j_gene: TRBJ2-5
abundance: few
CDR3aa: CASSRDPIAGGPETQYF
CDR3nt: TGTGCCAGCAGCCGGGACCCCATAGCGGGGGGGCCGGAGACCCAGTACTTC

d_gene: TRBD2
v_gene: TRBV4-2
j_gene: TRBJ2-1
abundance: .
CDR3aa: CASSQGVGGRSYNEQFF
CDR3nt: TGTGCCAGCAGCCAAGGGGTTGGCGGGAGATCCTACAATGAGCAGTTCTTC

d_gene: TRBD1
v_gene: TRBV12-3/TRBV12-4
j_gene: TRBJ1-2
abundance: few
CDR3aa: CASSWGQPYGYTF
CDR3nt: TGTGCCAGCAGTTGGGGACAGCCGTATGGCTACACCTTC